This section outlines one T cell receptor beta chain sequence together with its context. Its target is not known. The sample comes from a study of a mutant IDH1 vaccine in newly diagnosed glioma. In the study overall: Treatment recipients were about 62% male and roughly 38% female, and their mean age was roughly 40 years. Patients previously underwent radiotherapy, temozolomide, or both, and most underwent both.

The sample's time point: week 47, end of study. In every dose of vaccine, 300 ug of mutant IDH1 20-mer peptide was given alongside topical imiquimod. Every donor had a new WHO grade 3 or 4 astrocytoma that was IDH1-mutant, with loss of nuclear ATRX. Here immunoSEQ multiplex PCR was the method, and the copy in TCRdb shows in-frame clones only, minus some. The repertoire holds 45,000 to 65,000 clones, with about two thirds as singletons. The CDR3 consists of 13 residues. Germline CDR1 is MNHEY and CDR2 is SMNVEV (reference sequence). V gave up 1 base and J gave up 7 bases, with 10 bases separating them. Whole-study findings and limits: Among top peripheral T cell clonotypes, changes seemed unrelated to pseudoprogression.

The source of this sequence is a man in his forties with glioma. Some clones in this sample may be carry-over from other donors' samples. This sequence joins TRBV27 and TRBJ1-2; D not certain. The material sequenced was peripheral blood mononuclear cells (PBMCs), taken from a glioma patient whose treatment included an IDH1 peptide vaccine. The CDR3 DNA is TGTGCCAGCAGTTTATATGGGGAAGGTGGCTACACCTTC. Translating gives CASSLYGEGGYTF.